The 17 T cell receptor beta chains reported below all come from one sample, sequenced in a study of blood T cell repertoires in COVID-19. Libraries were prepared by immunoSEQ multiplex PCR; TCRdb keeps only in-frame clonotypes and omits some of them. The data hold about 200,000 clones, with 82% observed a single time. The specimen sequenced was PBMCs or T cells enriched from blood (not recorded which). These receptor sequences come from a man in his forties or fifties who had recovered from COVID-19.

The V gene is TRBV28, the J gene TRBJ2-2; tentative D call: TRBD2 (6 bases). In germline, CDR1 is MDHEN, CDR2 SYDVKM. Trimming pared 10 bases from V and 0 bases from J, leaving 12 bases between. There are 14 residues in the CDR3. The chain's CDR3 is CATWGETNTGELFF. In nucleotides, the CDR3 is TGTGCCACCTGGGGGGAGACGAACACCGGGGAGCTGTTTTTT.

V and J are TRBV5-4 and TRBJ1-2; 9 positions match TRBD1. The CDR3 consists of 14 residues. Germline CDR1 and CDR2: SGHNT and YYREEE (reference sequence). J lost 4 bases, V lost 4 bases, and 5 bases had no gene match. The CDR3 is CASSPRQGGYGYTF. CDR3 nucleotide sequence: TGTGCCAGCAGCCCCAGACAGGGGGGCTATGGCTACACCTTC.

CDR3 loop: CASSASSTGWNGYTF. CDR3 nucleotides: TGTGCCAGCAGCGCCTCCTCGACAGGGTGGAATGGCTACACCTTC. This chain joins TRBV28 and TRBJ1-2, with 7 bases matching TRBD1. The CDR3 totals 15 residues. V lost 6 bases, J lost 6 bases, and 13 bases stayed unmatched. Per the germline V gene, CDR1 is MDHEN and CDR2 is SYDVKM.

V usage is TRBV24-1 and J usage is TRBJ1-5; D is perhaps TRBD1 (5 bases). Germline V gene data show CDR1 as KGHDR and CDR2 as SFDVKD. The CDR3 spans 12 residues. V lost 1 base, J lost 13 bases, and 10 bases lay in between. CDR3 coding DNA: TGTGCCACCAGTGATTTTAGGGGAGGTCAGCATTTT. It codes for CATSDFRGGQHF.

V is TRBV10-3 and J is TRBJ1-5, with D perhaps matching TRBD1 (5 bases). Germline CDR1 ENHRY, CDR2 SYGVKD. CDR3 size: 15 residues. The V and J ends lost 3 bases and 5 bases respectively, with 14 bases between them. Written as DNA, the CDR3 is TGTGCCATCAGTGACGTTCAGGGAGGAGATCAGCCCCAGCATTTT. Its translation is CAISDVQGGDQPQHF.

The chain is built from TRBV7-3 and TRBJ2-1; 7 nucleotides match TRBD2. Per germline, CDR1 SGHTA and CDR2 FQGTGA. Trimming removed 0 bases from V and 2 bases from J; junction bases left unmatched: 4. This CDR3 has 16 residues. CDR3 region: CASSLTLAAAYNEQFF. In DNA form, the CDR3 reads TGTGCCAGCAGCTTAACTCTAGCGGCCGCCTACAATGAGCAGTTCTTC.

V is TRBV19 and J is TRBJ1-2, with a weak D call TRBD1 (5 bases). Germline V gives CDR1 LNHDA, CDR2 SQIVND (reference sequence). V was pared by 7 bases and J by 8 bases, with 17 bases between. There are 13 residues in the CDR3. CDR3 protein: CASNPRAGIGYTF. The CDR3 DNA follows: TGTGCCAGTAACCCCCGGGCAGGGATCGGCTACACCTTC.

This chain joins TRBV7-8 and TRBJ1-2; D gene uncertain. In germline, CDR1 is SGHVS, CDR2 FQNEAQ. CDR3 size: 13 residues. Between the trimmed V and J ends, which lost 4 bases and 5 bases, there was a span of 11 bases. The CDR3 spells CASSSKTGYGYTF. CDR3 bases: TGTGCCAGCAGCTCAAAGACGGGATATGGCTACACCTTC.

The chain employs TRBV5-1 and TRBJ2-3, with 9 bases identical to TRBD2. The CDR3 has 15 amino acids. Losses at the gene ends were 4 bases for V and 1 base for J; bases not matched to a gene: 4. CDR1 and CDR2 (germline): SGHRS, YFSETQ. The DNA for the CDR3 is TGCGCCAGCAGCCCAGCGGGAGGTGGCACAGATACGCAGTATTTT. Its protein product is CASSPAGGGTDTQYF.

CDR3 region: CASSSDRGKTQYF. CDR3 in DNA: TGTGCCAGCAGCTCGGACAGGGGGAAGACCCAGTACTTC. This chain joins TRBV7-8 and TRBJ2-5; 10 nucleotides align to TRBD1. This CDR3 has 13 residues. Germline lookup yields CDR1 SGHVS and CDR2 FQNEAQ. V dropped 4 bases and J dropped 6; count of bases not matched to a gene: 2. The variable domain in full, completed from reference TRBV7-8 and TRBJ2-5, reads GAGVSQSPRYKVAKRGQDVALRCDPISGHVSLFWYQQALGQGPEFLTYFQNEAQLDKSGLPSDRFFAERPEGSVSTLKIQRTQQEDSAVYLCASSSDRGKTQYFGPGTRLLVL.

The chain couples TRBV12-3 or TRBV12-4 to TRBJ2-1, with a tentative D call TRBD2 (5 bases). This CDR3 is 13 amino acids long. Between the trimmed V and J ends, which lost 9 bases and 0 bases, there was a span of 9 bases. CDR3: CASLASSYNEQFF. The CDR3 DNA reads as TGTGCCAGTCTAGCTAGCTCCTACAATGAGCAGTTCTTC.

The chain employs TRBV5-5 and TRBJ2-7; D unresolved. In germline, CDR1 is SGHKS, CDR2 YYEKEE (reference sequence). The CDR3 contains 17 residues. Trimming stripped 1 base from V and 0 bases from J, with 17 bases between. CDR3 region: CASSLTMGEVYSYEQYV. DNA of the CDR3: TGTGCCAGCAGCTTGACCATGGGTGAGGTCTACTCCTACGAGCAGTACGTC.

The chain uses TRBV7-9 and TRBJ2-7, with D perhaps TRBD2 (5 bases). Germline CDR1 SEHNR, CDR2 FQNEAQ (reference sequence). The CDR3 has 12 residues. Deletions cut 5 bases from V and 4 bases from J, with 9 bases between. The CDR3 DNA reads as TGTGCCAGCAGCCTCCTAGCTTACGAGCAGTACTTC. Protein: CASSLLAYEQYF. The full variable domain, with the rest looked up from reference TRBV7-9 and TRBJ2-7, is DTGVSQNPRHKITKRGQNVTFRCDPISEHNRLYWYRQTLGQGPEFLTYFQNEAQLEKSRLLSDRFSAERPKGSFSTLEIQRTEQGDSAMYLCASSLLAYEQYFGPGTRLTVT.

In DNA form, the CDR3 reads TGTGCCAGCAGCCAAGCTGGGGGGCAAGAGACCCAGTACTTC. Its protein product is CASSQAGGQETQYF. The chain joins TRBV4-2 to TRBJ2-5; perhaps TRBD2 as D (6 bases). The CDR3 loop spans 14 amino acids. Trimming shortened V by 1 base and J by 2 bases, and 8 bases separated the two germline ends. CDR1 LGHNA and CDR2 YNFKEQ come from the germline V gene.

This chain joins TRBV5-4 and TRBJ2-5; 8 nucleotides match TRBD2. The length of the CDR3 is 17 residues. Germline V gene lookup returns CDR1 SGHNT and CDR2 YYREEE (reference sequence). The V segment lost 1 base and the J segment 5 bases; nucleotides outside the gene matches: 13. CDR3 in amino acids: CASSLFGDGRGRETQYF. The CDR3 bases are TGTGCCAGCAGCTTGTTTGGAGATGGTCGCGGGAGGGAGACCCAGTACTTC.

The V call is TRBV6-5, the J call TRBJ1-6; D remains ambiguous. Germline CDR1 and CDR2: MNHEY and SVGAGI. The CDR3 runs 15 residues. V lost 0 bases, J lost 7 bases, and 10 bases lay in between. The CDR3 reads CASSYSTSSNSPLHF. The CDR3 bases are TGTGCCAGCAGTTACTCGACATCATCGAATTCACCCCTCCACTTT.

The V gene is TRBV23-1, the J gene TRBJ1-4; no firm D call. TRBV23-1 is flagged as an ORF with uncertain function. The CDR3 consists of 15 residues. V was trimmed by 7 bases and J by 0 bases, leaving 12 bases between them. For the CDR3, the DNA is TGCGCCAGCAATCTCCAGGTACCAACTAATGAAAAACTGTTTTTT. It encodes CASNLQVPTNEKLFF.